The clone carrying this T cell receptor (beta chain) was observed a handful of times. This record comes from a study of blood T cells in healthy people across ages. The use of a sample-barcoded 5' primer and a J-beta primer mix characterized a second PCR of about 7 to 12 cycles. TCRdb re-called the 5' RACE reads through MiXCR, storing one row per CDR3 protein. This table has around 800,000 distinct CDR3 sequences, approximately 24% appearing once. The CDR3 contains 13 residues. From germline, CDR1 is SGHAT and CDR2 FQNNGV. The germline V and J ends were trimmed by 3 bases and 6 bases, with 10 bases remaining between them. The same sample was also used in a study of T cells of mothers and their children.

Sequencing input: blood. The receptor comes from a boy between 10 and 17 years old in good health. This rearrangement joins TRBV11-2 to TRBJ2-3; D not resolved. This CDR3 reads CASSFQVRDTQYF. The DNA of the CDR3 is TGTGCCAGCAGCTTCCAGGTCCGGGATACGCAGTATTTT.